Reported below is one T cell receptor beta chain. Its antigen is not known. Vbeta (60) and Jbeta (13) primers were used in the PCR. Measured with immunoSEQ multiplex PCR; TCRdb has only the in-frame clones, and not every one. The sample contains over 150,000 clones, about 68% of which appear only once. With V trimmed by 4 bases and J by 4 bases, 6 bases remained unmatched. The CDR3 is 14 residues long. Germline V lookup: CDR1 SGHNT, CDR2 YYREEE (reference sequence). The data are from a study of cytomegalovirus exposure and HLA in healthy donors. General study findings and limits: CMV antigen specificity of three CMV-associated chains was confirmed in vitro.

The clonotype comes from a man aged 18 to 30 in good health and CMV-seronegative. The sample consisted of PBMCs. The rearrangement uses TRBV5-4 and TRBJ1-2; the match to TRBD1 covers 8 bases. DNA of the CDR3: TGTGCCAGCAGCCGGACAGGGAGGGGCTATGGCTACACCTTC. The encoded protein is CASSRTGRGYGYTF.